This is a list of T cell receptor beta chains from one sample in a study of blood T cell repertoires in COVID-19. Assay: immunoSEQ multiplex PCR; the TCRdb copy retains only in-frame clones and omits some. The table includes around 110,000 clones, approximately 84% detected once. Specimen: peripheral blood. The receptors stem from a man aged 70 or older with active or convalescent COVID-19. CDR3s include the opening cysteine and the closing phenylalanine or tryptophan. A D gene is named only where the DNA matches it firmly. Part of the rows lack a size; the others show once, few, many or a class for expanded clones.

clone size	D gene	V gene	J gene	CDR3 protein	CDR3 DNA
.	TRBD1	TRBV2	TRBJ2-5	CASNKQGYQETQYF	TGTGCCAGCAATAAACAGGGGTACCAAGAGACCCAGTACTTC
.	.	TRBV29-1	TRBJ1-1	CSVRAGGNTEAFF	TGCAGCGTTCGGGCGGGGGGGAACACTGAAGCTTTCTTT
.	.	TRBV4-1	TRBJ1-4	CASSLSRVLEKLFF	TGCGCCAGCAGCCTTTCCAGGGTACTTGAAAAACTGTTTTTT
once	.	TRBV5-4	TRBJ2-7	CASSFSTGYEQYF	TGTGCCAGCTCTTTTTCCACGGGGTACGAGCAGTACTTC
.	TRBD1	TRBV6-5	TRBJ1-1	CASRETTGANTEAFF	TGTGCCAGCAGAGAGACGACAGGGGCGAACACTGAAGCTTTCTTT
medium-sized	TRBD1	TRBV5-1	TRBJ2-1	CASSRDRGRMNEQFF	TGCGCCAGCAGCCGGGACAGGGGGCGCATGAATGAGCAGTTCTTC
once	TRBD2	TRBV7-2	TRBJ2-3	CASSSTLRSGRPTDTQYF	TGTGCCAGCAGCTCCACCCTTAGGAGCGGGAGGCCCACAGATACGCAGTATTTT
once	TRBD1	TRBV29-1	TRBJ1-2	CSVVWDRGQGSNYGYTF	TGCAGCGTTGTTTGGGACAGGGGGCAAGGGAGTAACTATGGCTACACCTTC
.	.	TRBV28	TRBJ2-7	CASSQADRTYEQYF	TGTGCCAGCAGTCAAGCGGACAGAACCTACGAGCAGTACTTC
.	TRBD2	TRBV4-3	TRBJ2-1	CASSPGRGVYNEQFF	TGCGCCAGCAGCCCAGGGCGGGGGGTCTACAATGAGCAGTTCTTC
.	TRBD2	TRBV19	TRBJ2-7	CASSIGGTNPYEQYF	TGTGCCAGTAGTATAGGCGGGACTAACCCCTACGAGCAGTACTTC
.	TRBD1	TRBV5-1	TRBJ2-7	CASSLGTGGHEQYF	TGCGCCAGCAGCTTGGGGACAGGGGGCCACGAGCAGTACTTC
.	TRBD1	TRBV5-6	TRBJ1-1	CASMGQGVTEAFF	TGTGCCAGCATGGGACAGGGGGTCACTGAAGCTTTCTTT
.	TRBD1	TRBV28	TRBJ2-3	CASTTGGGHTDTQYF	TGTGCCAGCACGACAGGGGGAGGACACACAGATACGCAGTATTTT
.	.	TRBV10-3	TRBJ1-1	CAISESPGGTEAFF	TGTGCCATCAGTGAGTCTCCCGGGGGCACTGAAGCTTTCTTT
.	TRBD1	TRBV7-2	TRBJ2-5	CASSFAPETGIGETQYF	TGTGCCAGCAGCTTCGCGCCCGAGACAGGGATCGGAGAGACCCAGTACTTC
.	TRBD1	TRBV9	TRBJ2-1	CASSVLDRSSYNEQFF	TGTGCCAGCAGCGTCTTGGACAGGAGCTCCTACAATGAGCAGTTCTTC
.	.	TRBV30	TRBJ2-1	CAWSPPSGYVYEQFF	TGTGCCTGGAGCCCCCCCAGCGGGTATGTTTATGAGCAGTTCTTC
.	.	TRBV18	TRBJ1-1	CASSFRDKNTEAFF	TGTGCCAGCTCATTCCGGGACAAGAACACTGAAGCTTTCTTT
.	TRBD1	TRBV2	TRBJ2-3	CASRDRGTQYF	TGTGCCAGCAGGGACAGGGGTACGCAGTATTTT
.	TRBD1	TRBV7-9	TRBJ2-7	CASSFGQVGLSEQYF	TGTGCCAGCAGCTTTGGACAGGTTGGATTAAGCGAGCAGTACTTC
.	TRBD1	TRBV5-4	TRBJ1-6	CASSPGTVNSPLHF	TGTGCCAGCAGCCCCGGGACAGTTAATTCACCCCTCCACTTT
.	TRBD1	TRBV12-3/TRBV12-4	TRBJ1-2	CASRSGQGYGYTF	TGTGCCAGCAGATCGGGACAGGGCTATGGCTACACCTTC
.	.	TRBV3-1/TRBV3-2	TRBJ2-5	CASSGARGETQYF	TGTGCCAGCAGCGGCGCCAGGGGAGAGACCCAGTACTTC
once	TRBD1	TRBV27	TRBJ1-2	CASSPDRSFRYGYTF	TGTGCCAGCAGTCCGGACAGGTCGTTTCGCTATGGCTACACCTTC
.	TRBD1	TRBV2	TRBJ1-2	CASSAGGGGYTF	TGTGCCAGCAGTGCAGGGGGAGGCGGCTACACCTTC
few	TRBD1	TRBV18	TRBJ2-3	CASSPQGASTDTQYF	TGTGCCAGCTCACCACAGGGGGCGAGCACAGATACGCAGTATTTT
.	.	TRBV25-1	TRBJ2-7	CASSESYEQYF	TGTGCCAGCAGTGAATCTTACGAGCAGTACTTC
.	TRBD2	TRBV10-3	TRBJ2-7	CAISDGASGVSYEQYF	TGTGCCATCAGTGATGGGGCTAGCGGGGTCTCCTACGAGCAGTACTTC
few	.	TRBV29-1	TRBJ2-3	CSARGGSASTDTQYF	TGCAGCGCTCGAGGAGGAAGCGCTAGCACAGATACGCAGTATTTT
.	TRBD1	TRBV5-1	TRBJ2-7	CASSLRQGVLGEQYF	TGCGCCAGCAGCTTGCGACAGGGGGTGTTGGGCGAGCAGTACTTC
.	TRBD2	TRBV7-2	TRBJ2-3	CASSSFGGGSTDTQYF	TGTGCCAGCAGCTCGTTTGGGGGGGGGAGCACAGATACGCAGTATTTT
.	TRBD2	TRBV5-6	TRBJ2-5	CASSSLAVAQYF	TGTGCCAGCAGCTCCCTAGCGGTGGCCCAGTACTTC
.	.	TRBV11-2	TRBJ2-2	CASSSLGGRAGELFF	TGTGCCAGCAGCTCCCTCGGGGGGCGCGCCGGGGAGCTGTTTTTT
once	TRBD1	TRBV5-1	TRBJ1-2	CASSASFLGQNPSTF	TGCGCCAGCAGCGCATCCTTTTTGGGACAGAATCCCAGCACCTTC
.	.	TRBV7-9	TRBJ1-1	CASSLFSGEPEAFF	TGTGCCAGCAGCTTATTTTCGGGGGAACCTGAAGCTTTCTTT
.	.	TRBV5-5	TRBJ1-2	CASSLRGFYGYTF	TGTGCCAGCAGCTTAAGGGGGTTCTATGGCTACACCTTC
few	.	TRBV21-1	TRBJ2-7	CASSKGRQGRKYEQYF	TGTGCCAGCAGCAAAGGCCGACAGGGAAGAAAATACGAGCAGTACTTC
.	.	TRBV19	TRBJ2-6	CASKAFVSGANVLTF	TGTGCCAGTAAAGCGTTCGTCTCTGGGGCCAACGTCCTGACTTTC
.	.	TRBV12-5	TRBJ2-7	CASARRGRDEQYF	TGTGCTAGTGCGCGGAGGGGCAGGGACGAGCAGTACTTC
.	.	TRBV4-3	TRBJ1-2	CASSQDWQGSIAGYTF	TGCGCCAGCAGCCAAGATTGGCAGGGGTCGATTGCTGGCTACACCTTC
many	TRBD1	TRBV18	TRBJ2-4	CASSPGTGENIQYF	TGTGCCAGCTCACCTGGGACAGGGGAAAACATTCAGTACTTC
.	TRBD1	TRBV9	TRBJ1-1	CASSPRDRGVKTEAFF	TGTGCCAGCAGCCCCCGGGACAGGGGTGTTAAGACTGAAGCTTTCTTT
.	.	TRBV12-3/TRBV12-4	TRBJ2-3	CASSLDLADTQYF	TGTGCCAGCAGTTTAGACCTAGCTGATACGCAGTATTTT
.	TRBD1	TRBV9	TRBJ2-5	CASSVTGTGQETQYF	TGTGCCAGCAGCGTTACCGGGACAGGGCAAGAGACCCAGTACTTC
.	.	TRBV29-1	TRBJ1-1	CSVVGGVTEAFF	TGCAGCGTTGTGGGAGGGGTCACTGAAGCTTTCTTT
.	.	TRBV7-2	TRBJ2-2	CASSLVQASNTGELFF	TGTGCCAGCAGCTTAGTGCAGGCTTCCAACACCGGGGAGCTGTTTTTT
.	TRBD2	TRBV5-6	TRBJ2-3	CASSGRERYTDTQYF	TGTGCCAGCAGCGGGAGGGAGCGGTACACAGATACGCAGTATTTT
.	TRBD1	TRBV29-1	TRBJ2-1	CSVEEGRGPYNEQFF	TGCAGCGTTGAAGAAGGCAGGGGGCCTTACAATGAGCAGTTCTTC